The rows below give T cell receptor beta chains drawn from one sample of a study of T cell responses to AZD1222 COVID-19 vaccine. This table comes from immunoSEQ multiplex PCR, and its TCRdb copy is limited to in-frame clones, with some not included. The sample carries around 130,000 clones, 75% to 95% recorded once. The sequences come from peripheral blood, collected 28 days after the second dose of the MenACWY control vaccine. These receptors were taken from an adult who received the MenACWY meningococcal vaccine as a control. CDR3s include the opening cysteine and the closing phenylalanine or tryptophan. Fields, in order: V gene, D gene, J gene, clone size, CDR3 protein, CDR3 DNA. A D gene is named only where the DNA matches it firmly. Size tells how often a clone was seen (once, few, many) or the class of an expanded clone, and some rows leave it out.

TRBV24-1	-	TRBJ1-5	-	CATGGEAGNQPQHF	TGTGCCACCGGGGGGGAGGCAGGGAATCAGCCCCAGCATTTT
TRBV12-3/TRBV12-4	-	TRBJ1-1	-	CASGGNTEAFF	TGTGCCAGCGGGGGGAACACTGAAGCTTTCTTT
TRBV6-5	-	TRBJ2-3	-	CASSYSKGTSTDTQYF	TGTGCCAGCAGTTACTCGAAGGGGACCTCCACAGATACGCAGTATTTT
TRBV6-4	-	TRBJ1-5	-	CASSRPRIGTPRQPQHF	TGTGCCAGCAGTCGCCCCCGAATCGGGACTCCAAGGCAGCCCCAGCATTTT
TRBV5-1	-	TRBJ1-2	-	CASSWGAAGYGYTF	TGCGCCAGCAGCTGGGGGGCTGCTGGCTATGGCTACACCTTC
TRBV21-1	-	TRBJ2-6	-	CASSKVQGISGANVLTF	TGTGCCAGCAGCAAAGTTCAGGGGATCTCTGGGGCCAACGTCCTGACTTTC
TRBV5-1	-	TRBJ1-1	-	CASSLDQTNTEAFF	TGCGCCAGCAGCTTGGATCAGACCAACACTGAAGCTTTCTTT
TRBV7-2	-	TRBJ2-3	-	CASSLIFGSSFSTDTQYF	TGTGCCAGCAGCTTAATCTTCGGAAGTTCCTTTAGCACAGATACGCAGTATTTT
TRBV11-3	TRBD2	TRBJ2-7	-	CASTRASGGTYEQYF	TGTGCCAGCACAAGGGCTAGCGGGGGAACCTACGAGCAGTACTTC
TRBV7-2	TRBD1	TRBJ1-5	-	CASSQGQGVVGNQPQHF	TGTGCCAGCAGCCAGGGACAGGGGGTAGTGGGCAATCAGCCCCAGCATTTT
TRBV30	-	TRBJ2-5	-	CAWSLGVEGSQETQYF	TGTGCCTGGAGTCTCGGGGTGGAGGGGTCTCAAGAGACCCAGTACTTC
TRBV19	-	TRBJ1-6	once	CASSIEPNSPLHF	TGTGCCAGTAGTATAGAGCCGAATTCACCCCTCCACTTT
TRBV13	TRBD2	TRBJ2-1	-	CASSPEGAGGLNEQFF	TGTGCCAGCAGCCCGGAAGGAGCGGGGGGGCTCAATGAGCAGTTCTTC
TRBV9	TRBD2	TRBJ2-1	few	CASSVGTSGRADEQFF	TGTGCCAGCAGCGTAGGAACTAGCGGGAGGGCCGATGAGCAGTTCTTC
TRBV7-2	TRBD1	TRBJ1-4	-	CASRLQGAPNEKLFF	TGTGCCAGCAGATTACAGGGGGCTCCTAATGAAAAACTGTTTTTT
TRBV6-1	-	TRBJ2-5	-	CASSEYGVTYQETQYF	TGTGCCAGCAGTGAGTACGGGGTTACGTACCAAGAGACCCAGTACTTC
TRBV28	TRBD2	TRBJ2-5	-	CASSLFWAASGGTKTQYF	TGTGCCAGCAGCTTGTTCTGGGCCGCTAGCGGGGGTACGAAGACCCAGTACTTC
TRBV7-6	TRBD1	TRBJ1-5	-	CASSSGQGAIQPQHF	TGTGCCAGCAGCTCGGGACAGGGGGCAATTCAGCCCCAGCATTTT
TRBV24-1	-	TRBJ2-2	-	CATSDWNTGELFF	TGTGCCACCAGTGATTGGAACACCGGGGAGCTGTTTTTT
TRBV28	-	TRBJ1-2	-	CASSRNYGYTF	TGTGCCAGCAGTCGCAACTATGGCTACACCTTC
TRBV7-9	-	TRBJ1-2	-	CASSLRGGVTPYGYTF	TGTGCCAGCAGCCTTCGTGGGGGGGTTACACCTTATGGCTACACCTTC
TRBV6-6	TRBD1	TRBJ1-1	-	CASRLAGQSEAFF	TGTGCCAGCAGATTAGCGGGACAGAGCGAAGCTTTCTTT
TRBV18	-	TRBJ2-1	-	CASSPPSGIEQFF	TGTGCCAGCTCACCACCAAGCGGTATTGAGCAGTTCTTC
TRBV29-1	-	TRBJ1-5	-	CSVALEEGQPQHF	TGCAGCGTTGCCTTGGAGGAGGGTCAGCCCCAGCATTTT
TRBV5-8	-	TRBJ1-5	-	CASAWVQGKQPQHF	TGTGCCAGCGCCTGGGTGCAGGGGAAGCAGCCCCAGCATTTT
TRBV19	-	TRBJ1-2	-	CASSMDSPYGYTF	TGTGCCAGTAGTATGGACAGTCCCTATGGCTACACCTTC
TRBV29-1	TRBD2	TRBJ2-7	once	CSVEGTSGIYEQYF	TGCAGCGTTGAAGGGACTAGCGGGATCTACGAGCAGTACTTC
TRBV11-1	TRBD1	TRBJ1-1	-	CASSLEGATEAFF	TGTGCCAGCAGCTTAGAGGGGGCAACTGAAGCTTTCTTT
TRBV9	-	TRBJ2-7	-	CASSVDEGSGHYEQYF	TGTGCCAGCAGCGTAGATGAGGGGAGCGGGCACTACGAGCAGTACTTC
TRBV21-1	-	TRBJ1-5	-	CASSSPADRGNQPQHF	TGTGCCAGCAGCTCCCCCGCGGACAGGGGGAATCAGCCCCAGCATTTT
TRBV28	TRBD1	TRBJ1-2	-	CASSTGGVAGGYTF	TGTGCCAGCAGTACAGGGGGCGTTGCGGGCGGCTACACCTTC
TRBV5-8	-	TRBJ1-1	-	CASIPGGGEAFF	TGTGCCAGCATCCCCGGTGGCGGTGAAGCTTTCTTT
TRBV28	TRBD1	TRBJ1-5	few	CASRSGTGRNNQPQHF	TGTGCCAGCAGATCCGGGACAGGGAGGAACAATCAGCCCCAGCATTTT
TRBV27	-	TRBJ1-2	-	CASSLYPPNQGRYGYTF	TGTGCCAGCAGTTTATACCCCCCCAATCAGGGTCGTTATGGCTACACCTTC
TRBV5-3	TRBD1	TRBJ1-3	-	CARSLDRDRGNTIYF	TGTGCCAGAAGCTTGGATCGGGACAGGGGAAACACCATATATTTT
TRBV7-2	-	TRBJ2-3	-	CASSLEMTGTQYF	TGTGCCAGCAGCTTAGAAATGACCGGAACGCAGTATTTT
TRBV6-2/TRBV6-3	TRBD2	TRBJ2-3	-	CASSHSGGADTQYF	TGTGCCAGCAGTCATAGCGGGGGGGCCGATACGCAGTATTTT
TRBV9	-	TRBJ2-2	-	CASSLSGRLNTGELFF	TGTGCCAGCAGTCTATCGGGTCGTTTGAACACCGGGGAGCTGTTTTTT
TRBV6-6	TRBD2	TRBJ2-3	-	CASSIAGGSTDTQYF	TGTGCCAGCAGTATAGCGGGGGGGAGCACAGATACGCAGTATTTT
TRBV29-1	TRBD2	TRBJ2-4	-	CSAWTAGTSDGREYF	TGCAGCGCGTGGACCGCCGGGACTAGCGATGGACGAGAGTACTTC
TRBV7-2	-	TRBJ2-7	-	CASSYSVTYEQYF	TGTGCCAGCAGCTATAGCGTAACCTACGAGCAGTACTTC
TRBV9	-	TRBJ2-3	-	CASSDPIGVFGTDTQYF	TGTGCCAGCAGCGACCCCATTGGGGTATTTGGGACAGATACGCAGTATTTT
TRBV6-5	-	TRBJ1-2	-	CASSYSPGPVGGYTF	TGTGCCAGCAGTTACTCGCCGGGGCCGGTCGGCGGCTACACCTTC
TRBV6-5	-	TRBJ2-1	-	CASSRRDRYNEQFF	TGTGCCAGCAGCCGACGGGACCGATACAATGAGCAGTTCTTC